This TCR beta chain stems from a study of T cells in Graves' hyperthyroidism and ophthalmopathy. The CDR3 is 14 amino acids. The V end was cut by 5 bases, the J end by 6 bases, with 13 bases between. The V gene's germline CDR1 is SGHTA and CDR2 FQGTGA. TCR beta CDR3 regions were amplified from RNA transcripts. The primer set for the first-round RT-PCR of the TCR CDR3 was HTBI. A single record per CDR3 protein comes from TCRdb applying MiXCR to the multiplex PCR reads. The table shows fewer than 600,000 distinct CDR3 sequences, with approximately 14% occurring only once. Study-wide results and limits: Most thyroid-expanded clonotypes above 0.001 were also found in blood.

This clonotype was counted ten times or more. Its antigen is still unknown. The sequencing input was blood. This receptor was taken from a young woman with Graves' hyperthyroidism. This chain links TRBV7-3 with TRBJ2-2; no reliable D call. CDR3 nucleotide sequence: TGTGCCAGCAGCGCTGGGCTAGGCGCCGGGGAGCTGTTTTTT. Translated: CASSAGLGAGELFF.